This is a list of T cell receptor beta chains from one sample in a study of shared clonotypes between healthy human individuals. Method: immunoSEQ multiplex PCR; TCRdb's copy keeps in-frame clones and lacks some. This table has roughly 2.2 million clones, approximately 93% appearing once. The sample taken for sequencing was naive CD4+ T cells from PBMCs. These receptors were taken from a man aged 18 to 30 in good health. Some clones in this sample may be carry-over from other donors' samples. Both conserved end residues are trimmed from each CDR3. The order of the fields is V gene, J gene, CDR3 protein.

v_gene: TRBV6-5; j_gene: TRBJ2-2; CDR3aa: ASSYNRGNTGELF
v_gene: TRBV4-1; j_gene: TRBJ1-4; CDR3aa: ASSLGQGEEKLF
v_gene: TRBV29-1; j_gene: TRBJ1-1; CDR3aa: SVEVRGTVGTEAF
v_gene: TRBV6-1; j_gene: TRBJ2-7; CDR3aa: ASSNRVSHEQY
v_gene: TRBV5-1; j_gene: TRBJ1-1; CDR3aa: ASSLDRGDTEAF
v_gene: TRBV7-3; j_gene: TRBJ1-1; CDR3aa: ASSLLVGTNTEAF
v_gene: TRBV18; j_gene: TRBJ1-1; CDR3aa: ASSETTGANTEAF
v_gene: TRBV28; j_gene: TRBJ2-2; CDR3aa: ASSPPGQGYTGELF
v_gene: TRBV10-3; j_gene: TRBJ1-1; CDR3aa: AISDSDRPNTEAF
v_gene: TRBV7-3; j_gene: TRBJ2-1; CDR3aa: ASSFSRDSHEQF
v_gene: TRBV2; j_gene: TRBJ1-5; CDR3aa: ASSASGVSQPQH
v_gene: TRBV15; j_gene: TRBJ2-3; CDR3aa: ATSPIPTTSGSDTQY
v_gene: TRBV4-3; j_gene: TRBJ2-5; CDR3aa: ASSQGTSGRAETQY
v_gene: TRBV7-3; j_gene: TRBJ2-1; CDR3aa: ASSLAGGLGEQF
v_gene: TRBV19; j_gene: TRBJ2-2; CDR3aa: ASSMGGGTNTGELF
v_gene: TRBV15; j_gene: TRBJ1-3; CDR3aa: ATSKGGLGKGNTIY
v_gene: TRBV5-1; j_gene: TRBJ2-3; CDR3aa: ASSLGSASSTDTQY
v_gene: TRBV29-1; j_gene: TRBJ1-4; CDR3aa: SVGSGVEKLF
v_gene: TRBV28; j_gene: TRBJ2-7; CDR3aa: ASSPLLVPYEQY
v_gene: TRBV6-6; j_gene: TRBJ1-3; CDR3aa: ASSRQGAISGNTIY
v_gene: TRBV2; j_gene: TRBJ1-2; CDR3aa: ASSQQGRVGGYT
v_gene: TRBV28; j_gene: TRBJ2-5; CDR3aa: ASSSAGGQETQY
v_gene: TRBV9; j_gene: TRBJ1-1; CDR3aa: ASSPRGTEAF
v_gene: TRBV7-3; j_gene: TRBJ1-2; CDR3aa: ANAAGLYGYT
v_gene: TRBV6-1; j_gene: TRBJ2-7; CDR3aa: ASSEHLRGGDYEQY
v_gene: TRBV5-4; j_gene: TRBJ2-1; CDR3aa: ASSLGLADNNEQF
v_gene: TRBV6-4; j_gene: TRBJ1-2; CDR3aa: ASSAWGPDYGYT
v_gene: TRBV5-1; j_gene: TRBJ1-1; CDR3aa: ASSLGEQNTEAF
v_gene: TRBV19; j_gene: TRBJ2-3; CDR3aa: ASSMRGRGADTQY
v_gene: TRBV7-8; j_gene: TRBJ2-1; CDR3aa: ASSSLRERNEQF
v_gene: TRBV7-6; j_gene: TRBJ2-2; CDR3aa: ASSLSGGSNTGELF
v_gene: TRBV7-8; j_gene: TRBJ2-3; CDR3aa: ASRRRTTDTQY
v_gene: TRBV7-3; j_gene: TRBJ2-1; CDR3aa: ASSSGLISYNEQF
v_gene: TRBV7-9; j_gene: TRBJ1-3; CDR3aa: ASRSQGRGNTIY
v_gene: TRBV5-1; j_gene: TRBJ2-7; CDR3aa: ASSVTGTGGEEQY
v_gene: TRBV18; j_gene: TRBJ1-3; CDR3aa: ASSPLGQLSGNTIY
v_gene: TRBV7-9; j_gene: TRBJ1-4; CDR3aa: ASSLGGANEKLF
v_gene: TRBV5-1; j_gene: TRBJ2-7; CDR3aa: ASSLAGSPSYEQY
v_gene: TRBV9; j_gene: TRBJ1-1; CDR3aa: ASSVGQGNTEAF
v_gene: TRBV30; j_gene: TRBJ1-1; CDR3aa: AWSDRGATEAF
v_gene: TRBV25-1; j_gene: TRBJ2-1; CDR3aa: ASSEPNGPDEQF
v_gene: TRBV28; j_gene: TRBJ2-7; CDR3aa: ASRNGGTYEQY
v_gene: TRBV2; j_gene: TRBJ1-3; CDR3aa: ASSRQAGAGTADTIY
v_gene: TRBV6-5; j_gene: TRBJ1-2; CDR3aa: ASSSERGGYT
v_gene: TRBV5-1; j_gene: TRBJ2-4; CDR3aa: ASSRGGGNIQY
v_gene: TRBV28; j_gene: TRBJ1-1; CDR3aa: ASSFSVNTEAF
v_gene: TRBV5-1; j_gene: TRBJ1-5; CDR3aa: ASSLGDWGNQPQH
v_gene: TRBV28; j_gene: TRBJ1-3; CDR3aa: ASKGSNSGNTIY
v_gene: TRBV5-1; j_gene: TRBJ2-3; CDR3aa: ASSLAGGTRKLYTQY
v_gene: TRBV19; j_gene: TRBJ1-5; CDR3aa: ASLPGGSAVSFRQPQH
v_gene: TRBV19; j_gene: TRBJ1-1; CDR3aa: ASSIRGRVGTEAF
v_gene: TRBV29-1; j_gene: TRBJ2-3; CDR3aa: SVETVSTDTQY